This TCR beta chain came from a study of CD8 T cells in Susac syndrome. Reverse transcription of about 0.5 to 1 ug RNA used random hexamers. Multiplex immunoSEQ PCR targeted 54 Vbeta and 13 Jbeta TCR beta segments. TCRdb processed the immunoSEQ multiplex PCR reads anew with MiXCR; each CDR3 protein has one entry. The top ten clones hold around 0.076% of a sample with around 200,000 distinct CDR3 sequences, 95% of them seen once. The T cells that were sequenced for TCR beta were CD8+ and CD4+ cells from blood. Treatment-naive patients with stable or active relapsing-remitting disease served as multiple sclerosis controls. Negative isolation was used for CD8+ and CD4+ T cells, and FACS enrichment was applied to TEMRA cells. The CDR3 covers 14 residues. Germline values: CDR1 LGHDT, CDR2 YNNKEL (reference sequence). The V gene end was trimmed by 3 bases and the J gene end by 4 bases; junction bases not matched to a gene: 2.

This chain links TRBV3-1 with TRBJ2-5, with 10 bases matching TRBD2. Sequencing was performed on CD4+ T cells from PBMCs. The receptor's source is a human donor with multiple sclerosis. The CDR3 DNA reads TGTGCCAGCAGCCATACTAGCGGGGCAGAGACCCAGTACTTC. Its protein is CASSHTSGAETQYF.